One sample yielded the 17 T cell receptor beta chains listed below, sequenced in a study of post-analysis software for immune sequencing data. These TCRs' antigens remain unknown. Overall study findings and caveats: In patients, about 5 TRBV segments were more frequent than in controls, with TRBV5-6, TRBV5-1 and TRBV20-1 among them.

Libraries were made from TCR beta cDNA, and they carried unique molecular identifiers. TCRdb used MiXCR to reprocess the PCR reads, holding one entry per CDR3 protein. The sample holds hundreds of thousands of distinct CDR3 sequences; roughly 45% are singletons and the top ten take 9.5% to 13%. The sequencing input was blood. The receptors come from a girl under 18 with multiple sclerosis.

The chain couples TRBV20-1 to TRBJ1-2; 8 bases match TRBD1. The CDR3 is 13 residues long. Germline V gives CDR1 DFQATT, CDR2 SNEGSKA (reference sequence). The V and J ends lost 6 bases and 8 bases, in that order; junction bases with no gene match: 11. CDR3 sequence reads: CSARDRTGMGYTF. CDR3 coding DNA: TGCAGTGCCAGGGATAGGACAGGGATGGGCTACACCTTC.

The genes are TRBV20-1 and TRBJ1-2; D perhaps matches TRBD1 (5 bases). Germline CDR1 reads DFQATT; CDR2 reads SNEGSKA (reference sequence). The CDR3 consists of 15 residues. Trimming shortened V by 5 bases and J by 2 bases, and 18 bases separated the two germline ends. The DNA for the CDR3 is TGCAGTGCTGGTGGTGGGGCTGGTTTCAACTATGGCTACACCTTC. Translating gives CSAGGGAGFNYGYTF.

V and J are TRBV5-4 and TRBJ2-6; 7 bases are shared with TRBD1. CDR3 length: 15 residues. Per germline, CDR1 SGHNT and CDR2 YYREEE (reference sequence). V shed 4 bases and J 2 bases; nucleotides not matched to a gene: 3. The CDR3 spells CASSQGVAGANVLTF. As DNA, the CDR3 is TGTGCCAGCAGCCAGGGGGTAGCTGGGGCCAACGTCCTGACTTTC.

The CDR3 DNA follows: TGTGCCAGCTCATCCGCCAGGGGAAGTCAAGAGACCCAGTACTTC. The encoded protein is CASSSARGSQETQYF. The chain combines TRBV18 with TRBJ2-5; possible D gene TRBD1, 6 bases. CDR1 KGHSH and CDR2 LQKENI come from the germline V gene. V was pared by 5 bases and J by 2 bases, with 15 bases between. The CDR3 is made up of 15 amino acids.

The sample holds a few counts of this clonotype. The DNA of the CDR3 is TGTGCCAGCAGCCCTGGGGTCTTGGACTACGAGCAGTACTTC. It encodes CASSPGVLDYEQYF. V is TRBV7-9 and J is TRBJ2-7; no clear D. The V end was cut by 5 bases, the J end by 3 bases, with 14 bases between. The germline V gene encodes CDR1 SEHNR and CDR2 FQNEAQ (reference sequence). The CDR3 contains 14 residues.

V is TRBV7-9 and J is TRBJ2-1, with TRBD2 as a possible D gene (5 bases). Germline V gene sequence: CDR1 SEHNR, CDR2 FQNEAQ (reference sequence). Between the trimmed V and J ends, which lost 8 bases and 4 bases, there was a span of 18 bases. The CDR3 is made up of 15 amino acids. Here the CDR3 DNA reads TGTGCCAGCGCTAGGCCAGGCCGGACTTACAATGAGCAGTTCTTC. Translating it yields CASARPGRTYNEQFF.

This clonotype was found a few times. This chain uses TRBV5-1 with TRBJ2-3, with a possible D match to TRBD2 (5 bases). The CDR3 length is 14 residues. Germline CDR1 reads SGHRS; CDR2 reads YFSETQ. Trimming left V 5 bases short and J 0 bases short, with 10 bases between. CDR3 in DNA: TGCGCCAGCAGATTAAGCGGTAGCACAGATACGCAGTATTTT. It encodes CASRLSGSTDTQYF.

The chain uses TRBV5-1 and TRBJ1-1; a weak D match, TRBD1 (6 bases). The CDR3 has 14 residues. CDR1 and CDR2 from the germline V gene are SGHRS and YFSETQ. V dropped 3 bases and J dropped 6 bases, with 15 bases sitting between them. DNA for the CDR3: TGCGCCAGCAGCTCGCAAACAGGGAGGGCTGAAGCTTTCTTT. Encoded protein: CASSSQTGRAEAFF.

In this sample, this clonotype turned up a few times. This chain connects TRBV18 to TRBJ2-1, with D uncertain. Trimming removed 5 bases at V and 6 bases at J, with 5 bases between. Germline values: CDR1 KGHSH, CDR2 LQKENI. The CDR3 covers 11 residues. This chain's CDR3 is CASSTVNEQFF. The CDR3 DNA is TGTGCCAGCTCAACAGTCAATGAGCAGTTCTTC.

The genes are TRBV7-3 and TRBJ1-1; D is unclear. This CDR3 has 15 amino acids. The V and J ends lost 2 bases and 1 base respectively, with 11 bases between them. Germline V lookup: CDR1 SGHTA, CDR2 FQGTGA. The CDR3: CASSLRLTRNTEAFF. The CDR3 DNA is TGTGCCAGCAGCTTACGGCTAACACGGAACACTGAAGCTTTCTTT.

This clonotype was picked up a small number of times. In DNA, the CDR3 is TGTGCCAGCAGTTTAGCGGGCGGATTTAGAGGCAATCAGCCCCAGCATTTT. Translation: CASSLAGGFRGNQPQHF. The chain is built from TRBV12-3 or TRBV12-4 and TRBJ1-5, with D uncertain. Trimming shortened V by 0 bases and J by 2 bases, and 14 bases separated the two germline ends. CDR3 size: 17 residues.

The chain uses TRBV28 and TRBJ1-5; D remains ambiguous. CDR1 and CDR2 from the germline V gene are MDHEN and SYDVKM. The CDR3 loop spans 13 amino acids. The germline V and J ends were trimmed by 6 bases and 1 base, with 7 bases remaining between them. The CDR3 is CASRLISNQPQHF. CDR3 DNA sequence: TGTGCCAGCAGGCTCATAAGCAATCAGCCCCAGCATTTT.

This clonotype has a handful of counts. The chain combines TRBV2 with TRBJ2-3, with 9 bases aligning to TRBD2. Per germline, CDR1 SNHLY and CDR2 FYNNEI. J gave up 3 bases and V 5 bases, and 6 bases lay outside the gene matches. The CDR3 has 15 amino acids. CDR3 in DNA: TGTGCCAGCAGTAGAGCGGGAGGAGGAACAGATACGCAGTATTTT. This gives the protein CASSRAGGGTDTQYF.

The chain is built from TRBV7-2 and TRBJ1-4; tentatively, D is TRBD1 (5 bases). V was pared by 5 bases and J by 0 bases, with 13 bases between. The CDR3 runs 16 residues. Germline CDR1 is SGHTA and CDR2 is FQGNSA. CDR3 nucleotide sequence: TGTGCCAGCAGCGTCGACGTGACAGCAACTAATGAAAAACTGTTTTTT. It yields the protein CASSVDVTATNEKLFF.

Notes on this clonotype: A read error may account for a junction end that differs from germline. The chain is built from TRBV12-3 or TRBV12-4 and TRBJ2-3, with D perhaps TRBD1 (5 bases). CDR3 length equals 14 residues. CDR3 sequence reads: CASTKLGVTDAQYF. In DNA form, the CDR3 reads TGTGCCAGCACTAAGTTAGGGGTCACAGATGCGCAGTATTTT.

For this clonotype: This could be a read error, since a much larger clone is one nucleotide away. V and J are TRBV10-3 and TRBJ2-2; D gene ambiguous. CDR1 is ENHRY and CDR2 is SYGVKD in the germline V gene. CDR3 size: 14 residues. The CDR3 region is CATSDELNTGELFF. CDR3 sequence (DNA): TGTGCCACCAGTGACGAACTCAACACCGGGGAGCTGTTTTTT.

The CDR3 nucleotides are TGCGCCAGCAGTGAGTCGTGGGGCACAGATACGCAGTATTTT. Residues: CASSESWGTDTQYF. This rearrangement joins TRBV10-1 to TRBJ2-3; D gene uncertain. The V end was cut by 0 bases, the J end by 1 base, with 5 bases between. This CDR3 comprises 14 residues. Germline CDR1 is WNHNN and CDR2 is SYGVQD (reference sequence).